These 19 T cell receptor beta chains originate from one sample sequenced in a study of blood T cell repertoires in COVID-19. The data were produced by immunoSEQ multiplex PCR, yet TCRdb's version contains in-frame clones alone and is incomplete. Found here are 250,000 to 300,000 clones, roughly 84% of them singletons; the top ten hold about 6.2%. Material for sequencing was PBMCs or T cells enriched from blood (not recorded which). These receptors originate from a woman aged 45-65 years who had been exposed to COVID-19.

Written as DNA, the CDR3 is TGCAGTGCCCATAGGGAGGGCTACACCTTC. It encodes CSAHREGYTF. The chain links TRBV20-1 to TRBJ1-2; D remains unclear. The CDR3 totals 10 residues. Looked up from germline, CDR1 is DFQATT and CDR2 is SNEGSKA (reference sequence). V gave up 6 bases and J gave up 8 bases, with 10 bases separating them.

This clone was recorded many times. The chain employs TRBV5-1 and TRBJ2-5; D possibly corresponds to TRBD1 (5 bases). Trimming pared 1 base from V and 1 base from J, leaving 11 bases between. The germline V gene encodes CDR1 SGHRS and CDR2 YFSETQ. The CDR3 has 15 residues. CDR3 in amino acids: CASSLSQAFQETQYF. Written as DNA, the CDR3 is TGCGCCAGCAGCTTGTCACAGGCCTTCCAAGAGACCCAGTACTTC. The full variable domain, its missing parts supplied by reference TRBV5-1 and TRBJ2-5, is KAGVTQTPRYLIKTRGQQVTLSCSPISGHRSVSWYQQTPGQGLQFLFEYFSETQRNKGNFPGRFSGRQFSNSRSEMNVSTLELGDSALYLCASSLSQAFQETQYFGPGTRLLVL.

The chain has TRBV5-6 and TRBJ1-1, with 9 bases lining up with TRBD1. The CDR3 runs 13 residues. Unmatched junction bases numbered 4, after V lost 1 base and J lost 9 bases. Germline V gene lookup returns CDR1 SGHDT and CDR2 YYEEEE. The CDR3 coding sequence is TGTGCCAGCAGCTTGAGTGGGACAGGGAAAGCTTTCTTT. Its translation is CASSLSGTGKAFF.

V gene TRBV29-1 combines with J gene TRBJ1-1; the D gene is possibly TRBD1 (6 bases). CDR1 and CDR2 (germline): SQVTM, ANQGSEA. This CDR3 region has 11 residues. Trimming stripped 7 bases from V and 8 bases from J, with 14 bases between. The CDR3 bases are TGCAGCGGTAGGACAGCAGACGAAGCTTTCTTT. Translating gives CSGRTADEAFF.

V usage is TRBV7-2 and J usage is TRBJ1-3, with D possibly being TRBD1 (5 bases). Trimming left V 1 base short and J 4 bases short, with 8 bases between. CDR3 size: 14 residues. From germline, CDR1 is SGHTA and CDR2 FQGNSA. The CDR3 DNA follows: TGTGCCAGCAGCTTAGAGGGGAGGGGAAACACCATATATTTT. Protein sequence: CASSLEGRGNTIYF. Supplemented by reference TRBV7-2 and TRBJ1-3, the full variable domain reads GAGVSQSPSNKVTEKGKDVELRCDPISGHTALYWYRQSLGQGLEFLIYFQGNSAPDKSGLPSDRFSAERTGGSVSTLTIQRTQQEDSAVYLCASSLEGRGNTIYFGEGSWLTVV.

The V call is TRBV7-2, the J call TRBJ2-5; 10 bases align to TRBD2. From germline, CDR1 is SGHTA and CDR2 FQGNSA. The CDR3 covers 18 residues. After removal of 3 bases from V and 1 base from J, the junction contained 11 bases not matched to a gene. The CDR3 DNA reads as TGTGCCAGCAGCTTCGCGGCGTTAGGACTAGCGGTCCAAGAGACCCAGTACTTC. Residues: CASSFAALGLAVQETQYF.

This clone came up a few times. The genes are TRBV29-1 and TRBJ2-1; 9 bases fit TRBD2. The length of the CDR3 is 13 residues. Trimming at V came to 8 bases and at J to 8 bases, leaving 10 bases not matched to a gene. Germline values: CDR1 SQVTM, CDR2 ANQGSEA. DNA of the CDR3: TGCAGCTCCGGTCGGACTAGCGACGATGAGCAGTTCTTC. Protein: CSSGRTSDDEQFF.

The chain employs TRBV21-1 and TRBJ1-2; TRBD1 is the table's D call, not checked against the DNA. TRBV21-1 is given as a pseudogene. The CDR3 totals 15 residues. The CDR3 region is CASRFGQQHGWGYTF. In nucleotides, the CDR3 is TGTGCCAGCAGGTTTGGACAGCAACATGGCTGGGGCTACACCTTC.

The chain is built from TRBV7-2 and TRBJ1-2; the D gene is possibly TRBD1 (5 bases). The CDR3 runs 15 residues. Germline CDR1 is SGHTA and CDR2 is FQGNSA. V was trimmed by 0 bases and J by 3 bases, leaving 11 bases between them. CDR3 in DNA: TGTGCCAGCAGCTTAGCGGCTGCCAGGGACTATGGCTACACCTTC. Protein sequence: CASSLAAARDYGYTF.

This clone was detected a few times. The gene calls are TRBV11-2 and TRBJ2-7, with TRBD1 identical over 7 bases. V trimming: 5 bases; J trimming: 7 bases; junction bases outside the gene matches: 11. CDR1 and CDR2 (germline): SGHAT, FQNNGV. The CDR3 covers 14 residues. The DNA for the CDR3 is TGTGCCAGCAGCCCCCGGGACAGTCCTTTGGAGCAGTACTTC. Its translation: CASSPRDSPLEQYF.

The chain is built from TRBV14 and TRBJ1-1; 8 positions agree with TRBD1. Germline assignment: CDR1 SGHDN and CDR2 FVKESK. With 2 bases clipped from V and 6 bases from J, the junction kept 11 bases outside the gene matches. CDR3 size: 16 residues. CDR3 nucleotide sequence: TGTGCCAGCAGCCAAATCTCAGGGGGCCCCTCTTCTGAAGCTTTCTTT. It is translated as CASSQISGGPSSEAFF.

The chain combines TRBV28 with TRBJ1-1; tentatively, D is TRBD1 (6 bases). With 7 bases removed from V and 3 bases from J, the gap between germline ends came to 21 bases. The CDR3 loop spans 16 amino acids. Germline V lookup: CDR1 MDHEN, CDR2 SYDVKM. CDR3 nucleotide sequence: TGTGCCAGCAACAGACCATACAGGGTACGAGACACTGAAGCTTTCTTT. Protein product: CASNRPYRVRDTEAFF.

The CDR3 protein is CASSEQGTSTDTQYF. CDR3 coding DNA: TGTGCCAGCAGTGAACAAGGGACTAGCACAGATACGCAGTATTTT. The V and J genes are TRBV6-1 and TRBJ2-3, with D tentatively TRBD2 (6 bases). Per the germline V gene, CDR1 is MNHNS and CDR2 is SASEGT. V dropped 2 bases and J dropped 0 bases, with 9 bases sitting between them. This CDR3 has 15 residues.

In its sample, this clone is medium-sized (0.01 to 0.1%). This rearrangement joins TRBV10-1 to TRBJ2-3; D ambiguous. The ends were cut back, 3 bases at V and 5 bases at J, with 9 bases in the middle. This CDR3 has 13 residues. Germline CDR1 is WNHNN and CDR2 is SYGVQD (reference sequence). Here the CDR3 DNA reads TGCGCCAGCAGTGAAGCTCGTGGAGATACGCAGTATTTT. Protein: CASSEARGDTQYF.

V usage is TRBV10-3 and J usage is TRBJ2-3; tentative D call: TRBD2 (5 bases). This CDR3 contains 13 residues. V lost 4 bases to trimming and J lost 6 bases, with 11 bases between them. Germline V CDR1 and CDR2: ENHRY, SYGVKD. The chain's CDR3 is CAISGSGMDTQYF. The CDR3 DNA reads TGTGCCATCAGTGGGAGCGGAATGGATACGCAGTATTTT.

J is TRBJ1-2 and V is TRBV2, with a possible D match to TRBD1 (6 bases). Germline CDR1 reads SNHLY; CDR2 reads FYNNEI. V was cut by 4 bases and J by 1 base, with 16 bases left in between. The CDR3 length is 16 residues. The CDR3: CASSGTVPHINYGYTF. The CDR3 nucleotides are TGTGCCAGCAGTGGGACAGTTCCTCATATTAACTATGGCTACACCTTC.

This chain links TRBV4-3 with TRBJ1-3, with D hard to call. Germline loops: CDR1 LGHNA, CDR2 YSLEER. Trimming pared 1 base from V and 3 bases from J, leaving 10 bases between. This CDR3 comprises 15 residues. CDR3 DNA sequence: TGCGCCAGCAGCCAAGTTCAGGCAGGTGGAAACACCATATATTTT. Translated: CASSQVQAGGNTIYF.

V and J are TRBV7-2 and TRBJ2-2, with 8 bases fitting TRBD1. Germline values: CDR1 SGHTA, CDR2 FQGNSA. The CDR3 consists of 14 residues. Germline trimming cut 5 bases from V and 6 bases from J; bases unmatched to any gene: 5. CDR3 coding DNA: TGTGCCAGCAGCCCGGACAGGGAAGCCGGGGAGCTGTTTTTT. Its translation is CASSPDREAGELFF.

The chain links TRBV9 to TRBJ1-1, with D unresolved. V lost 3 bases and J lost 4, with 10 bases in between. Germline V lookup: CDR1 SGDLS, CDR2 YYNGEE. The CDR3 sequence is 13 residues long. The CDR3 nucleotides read TGTGCCAGCAGCGCCCACCCCGGCACTGAAGCTTTCTTT. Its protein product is CASSAHPGTEAFF.